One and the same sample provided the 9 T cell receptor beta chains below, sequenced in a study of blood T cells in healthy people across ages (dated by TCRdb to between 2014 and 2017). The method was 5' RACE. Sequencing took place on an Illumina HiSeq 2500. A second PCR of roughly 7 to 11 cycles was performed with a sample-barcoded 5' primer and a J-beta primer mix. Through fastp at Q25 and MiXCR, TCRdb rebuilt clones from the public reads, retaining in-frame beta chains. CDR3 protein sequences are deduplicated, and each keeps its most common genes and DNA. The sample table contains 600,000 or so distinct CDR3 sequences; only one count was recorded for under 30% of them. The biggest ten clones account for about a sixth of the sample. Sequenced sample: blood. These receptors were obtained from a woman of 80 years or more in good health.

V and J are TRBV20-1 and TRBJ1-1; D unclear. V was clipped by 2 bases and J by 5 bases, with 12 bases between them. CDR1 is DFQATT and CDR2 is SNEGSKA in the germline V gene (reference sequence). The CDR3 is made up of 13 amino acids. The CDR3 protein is CSARRERVTEAFF. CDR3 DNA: TGCAGTGCTAGACGGGAAAGGGTAACTGAAGCTTTCTTT.

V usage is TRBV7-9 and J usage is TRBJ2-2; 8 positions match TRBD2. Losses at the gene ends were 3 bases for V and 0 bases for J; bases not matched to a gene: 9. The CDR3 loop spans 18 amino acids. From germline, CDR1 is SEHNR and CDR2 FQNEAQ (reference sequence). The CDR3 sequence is CASSFGSSGRSNTGELFF. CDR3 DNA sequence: TGTGCCAGCAGCTTTGGGTCTAGCGGGCGATCGAACACCGGGGAGCTGTTTTTT.

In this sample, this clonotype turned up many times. The CDR3 DNA reads as TGCGCCAGCAAGATTACCAGGACGGAAGAGACCCAGTACTTC. It yields the protein CASKITRTEETQYF. The rearrangement links TRBV5-1 to TRBJ2-5; no clear D gene. Germline assignment: CDR1 SGHRS and CDR2 YFSETQ. V gave up 6 bases and J gave up 3 bases, with 15 bases separating them. The CDR3 length is 14 residues.

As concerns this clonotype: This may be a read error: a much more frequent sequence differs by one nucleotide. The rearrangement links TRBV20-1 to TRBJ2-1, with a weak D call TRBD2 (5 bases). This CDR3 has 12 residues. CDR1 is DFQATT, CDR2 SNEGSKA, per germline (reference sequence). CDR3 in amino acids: CRARARNNEQFF. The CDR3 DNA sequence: TGCAGGGCGAGGGCCCGCAACAATGAGCAGTTCTTC.

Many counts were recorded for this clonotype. The CDR3, as DNA: TGTGCCAGCAGCTCCGGGCTCAGCTCCTACAATGAGCAGTTCTTC. The encoded protein is CASSSGLSSYNEQFF. V and J are TRBV6-5 and TRBJ2-1; no definite D call. Germline V gives CDR1 MNHEY, CDR2 SVGAGI. CDR3 length: 15 amino acids. Trimming pared 6 bases from V and 0 bases from J, leaving 12 bases between.

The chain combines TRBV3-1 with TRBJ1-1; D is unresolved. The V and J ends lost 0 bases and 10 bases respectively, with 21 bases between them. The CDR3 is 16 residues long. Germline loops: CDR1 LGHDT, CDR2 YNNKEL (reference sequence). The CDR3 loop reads CASSQDSILREERAFF. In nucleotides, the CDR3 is TGTGCCAGCAGCCAAGATTCTATTCTGAGGGAAGAAAGAGCTTTCTTT.

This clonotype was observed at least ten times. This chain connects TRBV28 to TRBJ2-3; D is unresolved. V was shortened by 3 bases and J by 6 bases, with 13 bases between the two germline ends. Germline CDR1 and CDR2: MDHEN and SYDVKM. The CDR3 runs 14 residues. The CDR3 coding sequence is TGTGCCAGCAGTTTCTTCGGCCCCTCGGATACGCAGTATTTT. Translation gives CASSFFGPSDTQYF.

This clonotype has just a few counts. The CDR3 coding sequence is TGTGCCAGCAGCTTACAGGGGATGGTTAATGAAAAACTGTTTTTT. Protein product: CASSLQGMVNEKLFF. This sequence joins TRBV7-6 and TRBJ1-4, with D possibly matching TRBD1 (6 bases). V was shortened by 2 bases and J by 4 bases, with 11 bases between the two germline ends. Germline CDR1 reads SGHVS; CDR2 reads FNYEAQ. The length of the CDR3 is 15 residues.

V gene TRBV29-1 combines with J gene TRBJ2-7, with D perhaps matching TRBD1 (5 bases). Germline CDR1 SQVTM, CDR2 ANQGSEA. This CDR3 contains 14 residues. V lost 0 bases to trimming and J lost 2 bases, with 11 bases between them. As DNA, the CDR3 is TGCAGCGTTGAAGATCCGGGCAGGGCCTACGAGCAGTACTTC. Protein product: CSVEDPGRAYEQYF.